These T cell receptor beta chains were read from a single sample in a study of breast tumors, draining lymph nodes, adjacent tissues. TCRdb passed the multiplex PCR reads through MiXCR, listing each CDR3 protein once. The sample comprises roughly 11,000 distinct CDR3 sequences, 53% of which are singletons, and 35% to 45% rests with the top ten. Sequenced input: breast tumor tissue. The receptors originated from a female donor with breast cancer. Some clones in this sample may be carry-over from other donors' samples. The conserved cysteine and the conserved F or W are not part of the CDR3 here. D genes are given only for firm matches.

D gene: -; V gene: TRBV20-1; J gene: TRBJ2-3; CDR3 protein: SARWRMEGTDTQY
D gene: TRBD2; V gene: TRBV29-1; J gene: TRBJ2-1; CDR3 protein: SSWTSAAYNEQF
D gene: -; V gene: TRBV9; J gene: TRBJ2-1; CDR3 protein: ASSVKVSSYNEQF
D gene: -; V gene: TRBV5-5; J gene: TRBJ2-2; CDR3 protein: ASSLAATRELF
D gene: TRBD1; V gene: TRBV11-1; J gene: TRBJ2-5; CDR3 protein: ASSVYTGTAQETQY
D gene: -; V gene: TRBV5-5; J gene: TRBJ2-3; CDR3 protein: ASSWDTAGTDTQY
D gene: TRBD1; V gene: TRBV9; J gene: TRBJ2-1; CDR3 protein: ASSARQGAYNEQF
D gene: TRBD1; V gene: TRBV5-1; J gene: TRBJ1-6; CDR3 protein: ASSGGQGNSPLH
D gene: TRBD1; V gene: TRBV5-1; J gene: TRBJ2-1; CDR3 protein: ASSLGQGVYNEQF
D gene: TRBD2; V gene: TRBV5-1; J gene: TRBJ2-3; CDR3 protein: ASSWSGRSTDTQY
D gene: -; V gene: TRBV5-8; J gene: TRBJ2-1; CDR3 protein: ASSFFEEQF
D gene: -; V gene: TRBV9; J gene: TRBJ1-6; CDR3 protein: ASSKAGGSGSPLH
D gene: TRBD2; V gene: TRBV6-1; J gene: TRBJ2-5; CDR3 protein: ASSWTSGTQETQY
D gene: TRBD2; V gene: TRBV20-1; J gene: TRBJ2-1; CDR3 protein: SAKEGGRAMDNEQF
D gene: -; V gene: TRBV4-1; J gene: TRBJ1-4; CDR3 protein: ASSRTAYATNEKLF
D gene: TRBD2; V gene: TRBV20-1; J gene: TRBJ2-7; CDR3 protein: SARPSGRGEQY
D gene: TRBD2; V gene: TRBV10-3; J gene: TRBJ2-1; CDR3 protein: AISDRRGLAGAVEQF
D gene: TRBD1; V gene: TRBV2; J gene: TRBJ2-7; CDR3 protein: ASGSDRGLNEQY
D gene: TRBD2; V gene: TRBV6-5; J gene: TRBJ2-6; CDR3 protein: ASRPVGAGEGLFRSGANVLT
D gene: -; V gene: TRBV20-1; J gene: TRBJ1-4; CDR3 protein: SASGNEKLF
D gene: -; V gene: TRBV3-1; J gene: TRBJ2-3; CDR3 protein: ASSPISQGLSTDTQY
D gene: -; V gene: TRBV2; J gene: TRBJ1-3; CDR3 protein: ASSDSLQGVSGNTIY
D gene: TRBD1; V gene: TRBV24-1; J gene: TRBJ2-1; CDR3 protein: ATSDAGTGAVDEQF
D gene: TRBD1; V gene: TRBV4-1; J gene: TRBJ1-2; CDR3 protein: ASSQPGTGEGYT
D gene: -; V gene: TRBV24-1; J gene: TRBJ2-7; CDR3 protein: ATKRGAYYEQY
D gene: -; V gene: TRBV2; J gene: TRBJ2-7; CDR3 protein: ASSEGPEQY
D gene: -; V gene: TRBV16; J gene: TRBJ1-3; CDR3 protein: ASSQQSAAGNTIY
D gene: -; V gene: TRBV20-1; J gene: TRBJ2-5; CDR3 protein: SARGPGERLAETQY
D gene: TRBD2; V gene: TRBV6-1; J gene: TRBJ2-7; CDR3 protein: ASSLGLAKQY
D gene: -; V gene: TRBV20-1; J gene: TRBJ2-3; CDR3 protein: SARRDLNTQY
D gene: TRBD2; V gene: TRBV5-8; J gene: TRBJ2-3; CDR3 protein: ASSLGLAEYTDTQY
D gene: -; V gene: TRBV5-1; J gene: TRBJ2-1; CDR3 protein: ASSLVGSSYNEQF
D gene: -; V gene: TRBV7-6; J gene: TRBJ2-3; CDR3 protein: ASSLASGGDTQY
D gene: TRBD1; V gene: TRBV19; J gene: TRBJ2-7; CDR3 protein: ASSAGTGGLAGFYEQY
D gene: -; V gene: TRBV20-1; J gene: TRBJ1-1; CDR3 protein: SVSTWNTEAF
D gene: TRBD2; V gene: TRBV10-2; J gene: TRBJ2-7; CDR3 protein: ASSPGGRGIEQY
D gene: -; V gene: TRBV19; J gene: TRBJ2-1; CDR3 protein: ASSRIEGSGNEQF
D gene: TRBD1; V gene: TRBV15; J gene: TRBJ2-7; CDR3 protein: ATSRDRTGGYEQY
D gene: -; V gene: TRBV20-1; J gene: TRBJ1-2; CDR3 protein: SAPDEGYT
D gene: TRBD1; V gene: TRBV20-1; J gene: TRBJ1-5; CDR3 protein: SARDPTGNQPQH
D gene: -; V gene: TRBV12-3/TRBV12-4; J gene: TRBJ2-5; CDR3 protein: ASSRDLQETQY
D gene: TRBD2; V gene: TRBV7-9; J gene: TRBJ2-7; CDR3 protein: ASRLGGTYEQY
D gene: TRBD1; V gene: TRBV6-5; J gene: TRBJ1-6; CDR3 protein: ASRHRGAHSPLH
D gene: TRBD1; V gene: TRBV19; J gene: TRBJ2-7; CDR3 protein: ASSMDRLSSYEQY
D gene: -; V gene: TRBV7-9; J gene: TRBJ2-1; CDR3 protein: ASSLAYNEQF
D gene: TRBD1; V gene: TRBV2; J gene: TRBJ2-7; CDR3 protein: ASSTGQGYEQY
D gene: -; V gene: TRBV20-1; J gene: TRBJ2-5; CDR3 protein: SASTDSRTQETQY
D gene: TRBD1; V gene: TRBV7-2; J gene: TRBJ1-2; CDR3 protein: AVGQGAGGYT
D gene: TRBD2; V gene: TRBV5-1; J gene: TRBJ2-1; CDR3 protein: ASSRQLRTSGSGDEQF
D gene: -; V gene: TRBV20-1; J gene: TRBJ2-7; CDR3 protein: SARVWQGSVLGSEQY
D gene: -; V gene: TRBV6-5; J gene: TRBJ2-7; CDR3 protein: AGSTRDKQY
D gene: -; V gene: TRBV7-9; J gene: TRBJ2-7; CDR3 protein: ASSPGISYEQY
D gene: TRBD2; V gene: TRBV6-4; J gene: TRBJ2-3; CDR3 protein: ASSQLAGGDTQY
D gene: TRBD1; V gene: TRBV20-1; J gene: TRBJ2-2; CDR3 protein: SATPGQGSTGELF
D gene: TRBD1; V gene: TRBV9; J gene: TRBJ2-1; CDR3 protein: ASSPGNRGLDEQF
D gene: -; V gene: TRBV20-1; J gene: TRBJ2-3; CDR3 protein: SARDGRIGTDTQY
D gene: -; V gene: TRBV2; J gene: TRBJ1-5; CDR3 protein: ASSEVGQEGLSQPQH
D gene: -; V gene: TRBV9; J gene: TRBJ1-4; CDR3 protein: ASGTPANEKLF
D gene: -; V gene: TRBV9; J gene: TRBJ1-4; CDR3 protein: ASSVEGHANEKPF